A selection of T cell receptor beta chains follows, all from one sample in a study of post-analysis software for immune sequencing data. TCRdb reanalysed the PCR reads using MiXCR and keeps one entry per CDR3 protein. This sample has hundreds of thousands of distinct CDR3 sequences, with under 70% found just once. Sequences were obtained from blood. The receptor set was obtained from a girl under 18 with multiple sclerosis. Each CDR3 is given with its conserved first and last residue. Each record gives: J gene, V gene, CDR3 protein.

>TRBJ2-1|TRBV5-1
CASSLASGSYNEQFF
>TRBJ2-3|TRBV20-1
CSAPQPSGADTQYF
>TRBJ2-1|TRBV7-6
CASSVGLAGPPYNEQFF
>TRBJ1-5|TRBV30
CAWSSGQGGYSNQPQHF
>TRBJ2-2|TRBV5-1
CASSLYGSGELFF
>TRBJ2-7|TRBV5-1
CASSTGGASYEQYF
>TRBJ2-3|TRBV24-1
CATRGRDFTDTQYF
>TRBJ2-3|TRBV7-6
CASSLVNPDTQYF
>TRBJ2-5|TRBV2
CASRTDSKGTQYF
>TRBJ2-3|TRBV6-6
CASNRGGGTDTQYF
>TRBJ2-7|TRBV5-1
CASSLQAVASEQYF
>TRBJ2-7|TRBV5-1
CASSNTAYEQYF
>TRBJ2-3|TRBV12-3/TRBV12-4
CASSFAGTGTDTQYF
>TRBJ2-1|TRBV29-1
CSVGRLVSYNEQFF
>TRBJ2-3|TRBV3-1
CASSRTSGAPSSTDTQYF
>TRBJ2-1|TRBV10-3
CAISEGYNEQFF
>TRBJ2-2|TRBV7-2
CASSFSDSYTGELFF
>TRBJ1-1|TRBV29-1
CSGTRDSPLNTEAFF